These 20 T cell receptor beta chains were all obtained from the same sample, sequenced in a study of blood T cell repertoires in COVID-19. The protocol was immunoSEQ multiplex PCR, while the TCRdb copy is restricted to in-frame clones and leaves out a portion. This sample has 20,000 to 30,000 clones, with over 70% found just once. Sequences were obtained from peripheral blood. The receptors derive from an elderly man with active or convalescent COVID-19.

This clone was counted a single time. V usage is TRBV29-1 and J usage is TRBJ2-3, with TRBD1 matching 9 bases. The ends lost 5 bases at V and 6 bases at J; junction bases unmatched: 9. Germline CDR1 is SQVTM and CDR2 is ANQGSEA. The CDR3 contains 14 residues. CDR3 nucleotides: TGCAGCGTTTCGGGACAGGGCGTCACGGATACGCAGTATTTT. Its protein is CSVSGQGVTDTQYF.

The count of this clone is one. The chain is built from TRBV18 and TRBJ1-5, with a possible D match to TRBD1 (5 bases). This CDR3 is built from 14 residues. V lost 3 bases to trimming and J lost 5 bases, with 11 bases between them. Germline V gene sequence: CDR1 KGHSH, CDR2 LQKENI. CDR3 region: CASSPQGFDQPQHF. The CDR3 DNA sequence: TGTGCCAGCTCACCTCAGGGATTCGATCAGCCCCAGCATTTT.

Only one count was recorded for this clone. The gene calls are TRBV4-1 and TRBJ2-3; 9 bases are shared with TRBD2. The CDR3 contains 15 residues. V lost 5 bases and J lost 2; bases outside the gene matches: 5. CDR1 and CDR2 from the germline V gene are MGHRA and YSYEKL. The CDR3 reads CASSLRTSDTDTQYF. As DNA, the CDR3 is TGCGCCAGCAGCTTACGGACTAGCGACACAGATACGCAGTATTTT.

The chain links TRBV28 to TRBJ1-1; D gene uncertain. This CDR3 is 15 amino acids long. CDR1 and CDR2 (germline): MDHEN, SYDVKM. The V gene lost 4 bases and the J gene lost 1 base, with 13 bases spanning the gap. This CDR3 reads CASSSPQFRNTEAFF. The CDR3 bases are TGTGCCAGCAGTTCTCCCCAATTCAGGAACACTGAAGCTTTCTTT.

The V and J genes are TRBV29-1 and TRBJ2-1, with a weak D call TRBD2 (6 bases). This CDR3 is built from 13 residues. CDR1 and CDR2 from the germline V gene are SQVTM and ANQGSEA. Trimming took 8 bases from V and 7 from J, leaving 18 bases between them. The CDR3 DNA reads TGCAGCATCCGGGACTTGAGAAAGAATGAGCAGTTCTTC. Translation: CSIRDLRKNEQFF.

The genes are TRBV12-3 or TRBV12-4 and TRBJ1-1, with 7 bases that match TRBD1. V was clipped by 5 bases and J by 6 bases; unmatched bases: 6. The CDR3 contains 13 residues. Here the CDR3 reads CASSEQGIAEAFF. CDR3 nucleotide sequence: TGTGCCAGCAGTGAACAGGGGATCGCTGAAGCTTTCTTT.

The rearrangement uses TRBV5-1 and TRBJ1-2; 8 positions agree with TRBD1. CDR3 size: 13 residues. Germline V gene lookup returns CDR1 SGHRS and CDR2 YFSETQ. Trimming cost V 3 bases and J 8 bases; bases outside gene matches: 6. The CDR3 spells CASSYRQGQGYTF. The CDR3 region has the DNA TGCGCCAGCAGCTACCGACAGGGGCAAGGCTACACCTTC.

This chain's CDR3 is CASSPGGLVTEAFF. Here the CDR3 DNA reads TGTGCCAGCAGCCCAGGGGGTCTCGTCACTGAAGCTTTCTTT. The chain is built from TRBV5-4 and TRBJ1-1, with TRBD1 identical over 7 bases. The germline V gene has CDR1 SGHNT and CDR2 YYREEE (reference sequence). With V trimmed by 4 bases and J by 4 bases, 7 bases remained unmatched. The CDR3 covers 14 residues. The variable domain in full, with the rest retrieved from reference TRBV5-4 and TRBJ1-1, is ETGVTQSPTHLIKTRGQQVTLRCSSQSGHNTVSWYQQALGQGPQFIFQYYREEENGRGNFPPRFSGLQFPNYSSELNVNALELDDSALYLCASSPGGLVTEAFFGQGTRLTVV.

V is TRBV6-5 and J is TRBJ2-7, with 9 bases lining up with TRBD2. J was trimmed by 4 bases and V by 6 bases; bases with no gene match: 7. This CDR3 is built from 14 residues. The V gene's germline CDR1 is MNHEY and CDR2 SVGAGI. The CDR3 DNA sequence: TGTGCCAGCAGGAGGACTAGCGTCGCGTACGAGCAGTACTTC. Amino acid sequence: CASRRTSVAYEQYF.

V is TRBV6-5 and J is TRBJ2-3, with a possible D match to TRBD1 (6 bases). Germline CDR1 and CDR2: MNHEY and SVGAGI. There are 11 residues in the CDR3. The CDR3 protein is CDGGCTDTQYF. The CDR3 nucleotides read TGTGATGGGGGCTGCACAGATACGCAGTATTTT.

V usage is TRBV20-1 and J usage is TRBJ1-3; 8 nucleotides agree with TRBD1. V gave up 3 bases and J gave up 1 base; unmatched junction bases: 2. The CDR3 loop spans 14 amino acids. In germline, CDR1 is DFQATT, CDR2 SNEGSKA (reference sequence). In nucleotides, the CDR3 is TGCAGTGCTAGTAACAGGGGGTCTGGAAACACCATATATTTT. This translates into CSASNRGSGNTIYF.

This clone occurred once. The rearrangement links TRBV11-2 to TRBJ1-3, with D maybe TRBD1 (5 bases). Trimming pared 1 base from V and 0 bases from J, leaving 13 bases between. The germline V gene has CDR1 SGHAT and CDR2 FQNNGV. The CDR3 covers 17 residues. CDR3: CASSLGRTLSSGNTIYF. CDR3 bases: TGTGCCAGCAGCTTAGGACGGACACTGAGCTCTGGAAACACCATATATTTT. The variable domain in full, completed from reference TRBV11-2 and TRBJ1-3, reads EAGVAQSPRYKIIEKRQSVAFWCNPISGHATLYWYQQILGQGPKLLIQFQNNGVVDDSQLPKDRFSAERLKGVDSTLKIQPAKLEDSAVYLCASSLGRTLSSGNTIYFGEGSWLTVV.

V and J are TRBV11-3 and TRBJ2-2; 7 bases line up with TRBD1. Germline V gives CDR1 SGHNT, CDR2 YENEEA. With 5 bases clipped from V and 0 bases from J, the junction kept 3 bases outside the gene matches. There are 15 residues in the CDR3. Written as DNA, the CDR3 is TGTGCCAGCAGCCCCGGACAGGCGAACACCGGGGAGCTGTTTTTT. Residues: CASSPGQANTGELFF.

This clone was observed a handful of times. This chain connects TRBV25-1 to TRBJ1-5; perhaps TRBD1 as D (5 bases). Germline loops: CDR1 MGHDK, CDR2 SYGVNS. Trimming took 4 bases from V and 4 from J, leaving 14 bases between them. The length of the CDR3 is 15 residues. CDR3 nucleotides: TGTGCCAGCAGTGCCTCGCTAGGGGCTAATCAGCCCCAGCATTTT. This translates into CASSASLGANQPQHF.

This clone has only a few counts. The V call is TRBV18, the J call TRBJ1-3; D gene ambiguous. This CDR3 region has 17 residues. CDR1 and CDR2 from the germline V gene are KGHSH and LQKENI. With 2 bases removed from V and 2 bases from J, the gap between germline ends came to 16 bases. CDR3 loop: CASSPIPGSVPGNTIYF. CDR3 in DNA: TGTGCCAGCTCACCAATACCGGGATCCGTTCCTGGAAACACCATATATTTT.

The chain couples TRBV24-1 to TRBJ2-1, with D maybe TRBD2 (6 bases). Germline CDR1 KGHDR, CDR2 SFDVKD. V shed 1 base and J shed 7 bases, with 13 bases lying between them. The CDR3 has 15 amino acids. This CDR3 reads CATSDFGGTQNEQFF. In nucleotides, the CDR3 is TGTGCCACCAGTGATTTTGGGGGGACGCAAAATGAGCAGTTCTTC.

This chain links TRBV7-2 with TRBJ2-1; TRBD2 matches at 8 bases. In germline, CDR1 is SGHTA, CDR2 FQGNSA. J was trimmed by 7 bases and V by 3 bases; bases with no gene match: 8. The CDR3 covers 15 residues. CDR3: CASSLELAGGNEQFF. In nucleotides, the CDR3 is TGTGCCAGCAGCTTGGAATTGGCGGGAGGAAATGAGCAGTTCTTC.

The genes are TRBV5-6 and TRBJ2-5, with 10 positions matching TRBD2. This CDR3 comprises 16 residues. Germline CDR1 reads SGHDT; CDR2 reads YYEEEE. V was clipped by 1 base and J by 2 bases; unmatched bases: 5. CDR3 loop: CASSLYGSGGQETQYF. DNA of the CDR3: TGTGCCAGCAGCTTGTACGGTAGCGGGGGGCAAGAGACCCAGTACTTC.

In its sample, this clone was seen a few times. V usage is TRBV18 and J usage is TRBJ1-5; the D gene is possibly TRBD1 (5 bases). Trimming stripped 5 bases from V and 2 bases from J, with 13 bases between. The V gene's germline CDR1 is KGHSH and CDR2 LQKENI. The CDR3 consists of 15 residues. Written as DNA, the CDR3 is TGTGCCAGCTCAGCGTGGGGCGTAGGCAATCAGCCCCAGCATTTT. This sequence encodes CASSAWGVGNQPQHF.

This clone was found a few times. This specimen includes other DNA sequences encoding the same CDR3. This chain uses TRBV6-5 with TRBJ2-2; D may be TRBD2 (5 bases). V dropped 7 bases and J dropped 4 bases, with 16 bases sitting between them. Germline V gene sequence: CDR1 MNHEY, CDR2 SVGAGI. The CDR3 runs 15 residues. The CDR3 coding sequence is TGTGCCAGCACCCCCGATCGGGGTAGCACCGGGGAGCTGTTTTTT. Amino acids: CASTPDRGSTGELFF.